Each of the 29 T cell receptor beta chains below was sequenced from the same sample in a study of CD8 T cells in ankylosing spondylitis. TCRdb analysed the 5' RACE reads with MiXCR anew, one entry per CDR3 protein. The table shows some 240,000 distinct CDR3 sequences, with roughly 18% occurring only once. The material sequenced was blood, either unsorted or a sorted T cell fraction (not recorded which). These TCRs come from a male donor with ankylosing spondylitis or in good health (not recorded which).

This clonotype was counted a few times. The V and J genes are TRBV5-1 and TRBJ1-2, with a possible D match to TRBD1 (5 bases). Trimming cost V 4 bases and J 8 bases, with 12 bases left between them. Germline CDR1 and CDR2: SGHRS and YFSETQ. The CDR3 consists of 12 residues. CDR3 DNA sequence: TGCGCCAGCAGCCAAGGGGACGGCGGCTACACCTTC. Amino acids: CASSQGDGGYTF.

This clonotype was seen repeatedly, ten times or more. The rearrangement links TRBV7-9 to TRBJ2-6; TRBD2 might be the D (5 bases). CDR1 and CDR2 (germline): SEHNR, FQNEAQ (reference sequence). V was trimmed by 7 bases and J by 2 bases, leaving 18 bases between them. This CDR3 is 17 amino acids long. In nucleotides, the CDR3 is TGTGCCAGCATGAACGGGATCGGGGTAGCTGGGGCCAACGTCCTGACTTTC. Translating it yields CASMNGIGVAGANVLTF.

As DNA, the CDR3 is TGTGCCAGCAGCTTCCCCTTCGGAGCGGGCCGTCCCTCGGATGAGCAGTTCTTC. Translating gives CASSFPFGAGRPSDEQFF. This sequence joins TRBV11-1 and TRBJ2-1; TRBD2 is a possible D gene (6 bases). This CDR3 has 18 residues. Between the trimmed V and J ends, which lost 3 bases and 8 bases, there was a span of 26 bases. The germline CDR1 and CDR2 sequences are SGHAT and FQDESV (reference sequence). The whole variable domain, remainder taken from reference TRBV11-1 and TRBJ2-1, is EAEVAQSPRYKITEKSQAVAFWCDPISGHATLYWYRQILGQGPELLVQFQDESVVDDSQLPKDRFSAERLKGVDSTLKIQPAELGDSAMYLCASSFPFGAGRPSDEQFFGPGTRLTVL.

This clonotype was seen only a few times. The CDR3 DNA reads as TGTGCCAGCTCACAACAAGGTGACGGATACAATGAGCAGTTCTTC. It yields the protein CASSQQGDGYNEQFF. This chain connects TRBV18 to TRBJ2-1, with D unresolved. The V gene's germline CDR1 is KGHSH and CDR2 LQKENI. The CDR3 is made up of 15 amino acids. The V end lost 4 bases, the J end lost 4 bases, and 14 bases lay between the germline ends.

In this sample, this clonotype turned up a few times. CDR3 sequence reads: CAISDPATGDTEAFF. The CDR3 DNA reads TGTGCCATCAGTGACCCTGCGACAGGGGACACTGAAGCTTTCTTT. The chain links TRBV10-3 to TRBJ1-1, with 8 bases aligning to TRBD1. With V trimmed by 3 bases and J by 3 bases, 6 bases remained unmatched. Germline V CDR1 and CDR2: ENHRY, SYGVKD. This CDR3 spans 15 amino acids.

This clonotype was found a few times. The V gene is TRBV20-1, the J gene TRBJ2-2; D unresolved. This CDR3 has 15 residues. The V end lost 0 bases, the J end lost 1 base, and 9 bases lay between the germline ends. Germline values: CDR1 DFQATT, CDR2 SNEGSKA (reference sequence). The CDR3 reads CSAREIGLNTGELFF. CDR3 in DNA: TGCAGTGCTAGAGAAATAGGGTTGAACACCGGGGAGCTGTTTTTT.

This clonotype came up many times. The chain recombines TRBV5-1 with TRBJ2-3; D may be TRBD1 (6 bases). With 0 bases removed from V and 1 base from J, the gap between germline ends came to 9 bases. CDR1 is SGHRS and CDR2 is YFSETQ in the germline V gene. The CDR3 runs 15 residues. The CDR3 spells CASSLEGHRTDTQYF. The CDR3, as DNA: TGCGCCAGCAGCTTGGAGGGACACCGCACAGATACGCAGTATTTT. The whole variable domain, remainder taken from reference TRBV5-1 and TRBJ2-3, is KAGVTQTPRYLIKTRGQQVTLSCSPISGHRSVSWYQQTPGQGLQFLFEYFSETQRNKGNFPGRFSGRQFSNSRSEMNVSTLELGDSALYLCASSLEGHRTDTQYFGPGTRLTVL.

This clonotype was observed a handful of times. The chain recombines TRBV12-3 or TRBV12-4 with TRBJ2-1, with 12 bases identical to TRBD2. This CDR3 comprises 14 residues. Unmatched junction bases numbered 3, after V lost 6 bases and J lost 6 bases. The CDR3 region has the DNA TGTGCCAGCAGGACTAGCGGGGGATTCAATGAGCAGTTCTTC. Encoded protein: CASRTSGGFNEQFF.

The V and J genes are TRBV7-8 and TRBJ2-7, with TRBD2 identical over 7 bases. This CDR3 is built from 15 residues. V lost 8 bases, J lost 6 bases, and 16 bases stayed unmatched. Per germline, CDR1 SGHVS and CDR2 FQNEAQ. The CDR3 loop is CASSIYVAGAPEQYF. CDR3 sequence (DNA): TGTGCCAGCTCCATATACGTGGCGGGAGCTCCCGAGCAGTACTTC.

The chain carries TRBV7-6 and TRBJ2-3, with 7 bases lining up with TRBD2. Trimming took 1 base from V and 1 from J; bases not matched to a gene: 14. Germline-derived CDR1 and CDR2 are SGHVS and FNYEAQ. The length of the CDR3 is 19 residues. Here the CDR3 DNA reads TGTGCCAGCAGCTTAGAGTTCTTCGGGACTATGTCTCGCACAGATACGCAGTATTTT. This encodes CASSLEFFGTMSRTDTQYF.

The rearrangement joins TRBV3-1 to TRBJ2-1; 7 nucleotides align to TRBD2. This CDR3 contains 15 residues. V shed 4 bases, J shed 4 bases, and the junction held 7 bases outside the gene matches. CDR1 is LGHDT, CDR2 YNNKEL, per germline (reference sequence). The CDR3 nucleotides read TGTGCCAGCAGCCCCCTAGCGGAAAAGTACAATGAGCAGTTCTTC. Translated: CASSPLAEKYNEQFF.

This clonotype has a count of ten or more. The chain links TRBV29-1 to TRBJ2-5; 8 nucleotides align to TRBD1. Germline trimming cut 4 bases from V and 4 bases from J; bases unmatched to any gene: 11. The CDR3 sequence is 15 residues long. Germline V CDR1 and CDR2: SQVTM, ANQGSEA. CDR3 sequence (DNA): TGCAGCGTTGTCCTCTCCGGGACAGGTGTAGAGACCCAGTACTTC. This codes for CSVVLSGTGVETQYF.

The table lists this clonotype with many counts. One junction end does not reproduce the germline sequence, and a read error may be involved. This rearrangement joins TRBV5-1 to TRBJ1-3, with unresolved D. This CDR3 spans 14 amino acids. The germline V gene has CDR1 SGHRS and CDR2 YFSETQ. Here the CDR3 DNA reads TGTGCCAGCAGCCTGGAGGGTTCTGGAAACACCATATATTTT. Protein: CASSLEGSGNTIYF.

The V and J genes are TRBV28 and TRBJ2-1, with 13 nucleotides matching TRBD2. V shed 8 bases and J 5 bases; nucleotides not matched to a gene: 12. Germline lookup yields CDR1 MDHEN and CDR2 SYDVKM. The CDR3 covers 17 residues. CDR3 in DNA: TGTGCCAGCGTACTAGCGGGAGGGATTCCTACTGACAATGAGCAGTTCTTC. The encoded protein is CASVLAGGIPTDNEQFF.

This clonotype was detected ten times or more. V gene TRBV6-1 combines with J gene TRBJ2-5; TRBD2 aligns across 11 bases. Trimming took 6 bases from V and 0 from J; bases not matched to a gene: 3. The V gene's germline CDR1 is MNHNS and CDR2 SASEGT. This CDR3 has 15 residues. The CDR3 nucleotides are TGTGCCAGCAGCCCTAGCGGGAGGTACCAAGAGACCCAGTACTTC. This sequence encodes CASSPSGRYQETQYF.

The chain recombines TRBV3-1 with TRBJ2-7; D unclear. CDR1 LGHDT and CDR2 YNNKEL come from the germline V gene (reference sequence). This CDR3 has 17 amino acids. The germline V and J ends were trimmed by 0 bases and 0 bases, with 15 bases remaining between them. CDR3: CASSQEVGQTISYEQYF. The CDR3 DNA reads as TGTGCCAGCAGCCAAGAAGTAGGGCAGACAATCTCCTACGAGCAGTACTTC.

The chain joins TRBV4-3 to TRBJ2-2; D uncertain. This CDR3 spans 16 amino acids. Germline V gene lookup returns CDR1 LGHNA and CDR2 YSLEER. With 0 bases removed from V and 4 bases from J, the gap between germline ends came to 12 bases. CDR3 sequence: CASSQDQIGATGELFF. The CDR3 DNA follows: TGCGCCAGCAGCCAAGACCAAATCGGAGCCACCGGGGAGCTGTTTTTT.

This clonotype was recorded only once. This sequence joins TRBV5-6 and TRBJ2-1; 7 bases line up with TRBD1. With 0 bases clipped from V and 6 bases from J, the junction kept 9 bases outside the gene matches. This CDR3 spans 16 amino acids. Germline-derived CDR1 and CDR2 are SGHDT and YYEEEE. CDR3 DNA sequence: TGTGCCAGCAGCTTGGCCGGACAGGTCGGGGTCAATGAGCAGTTCTTC. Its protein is CASSLAGQVGVNEQFF.

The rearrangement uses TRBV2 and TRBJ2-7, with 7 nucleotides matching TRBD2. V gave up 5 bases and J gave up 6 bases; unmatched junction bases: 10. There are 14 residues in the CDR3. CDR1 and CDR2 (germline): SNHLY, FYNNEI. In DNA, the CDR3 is TGTGCCAGCAGTCCGCGGGAGACCTCCCGCGAGCAGTACTTC. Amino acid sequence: CASSPRETSREQYF. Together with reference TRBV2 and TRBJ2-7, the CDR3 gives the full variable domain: EPEVTQTPSHQVTQMGQEVILRCVPISNHLYFYWYRQILGQKVEFLVSFYNNEISEKSEIFDDQFSVERPDGSNFTLKIRSTKLEDSAMYFCASSPRETSREQYFGPGTRLTVT.

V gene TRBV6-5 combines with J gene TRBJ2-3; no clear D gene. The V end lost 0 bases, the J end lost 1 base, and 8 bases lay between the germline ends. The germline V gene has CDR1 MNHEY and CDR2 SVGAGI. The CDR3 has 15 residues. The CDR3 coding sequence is TGTGCCAGCAGTTACTCGAGCCCTCGCACAGATACGCAGTATTTT. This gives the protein CASSYSSPRTDTQYF.

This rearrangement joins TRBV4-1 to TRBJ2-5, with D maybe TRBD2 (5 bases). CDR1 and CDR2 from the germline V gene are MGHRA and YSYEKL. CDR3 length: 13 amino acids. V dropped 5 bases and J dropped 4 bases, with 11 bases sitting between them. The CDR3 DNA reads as TGCGCCAGCAGCTCCCTAGCAGGAGAGACCCAGTACTTC. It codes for CASSSLAGETQYF.

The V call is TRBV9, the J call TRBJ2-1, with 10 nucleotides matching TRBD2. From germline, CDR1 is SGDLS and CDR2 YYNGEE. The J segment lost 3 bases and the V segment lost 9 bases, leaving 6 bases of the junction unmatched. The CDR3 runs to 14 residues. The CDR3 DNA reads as TGTGCCACCTCTAGCGGGGGTAGCTACAATGAGCAGTTCTTC. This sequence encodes CATSSGGSYNEQFF.

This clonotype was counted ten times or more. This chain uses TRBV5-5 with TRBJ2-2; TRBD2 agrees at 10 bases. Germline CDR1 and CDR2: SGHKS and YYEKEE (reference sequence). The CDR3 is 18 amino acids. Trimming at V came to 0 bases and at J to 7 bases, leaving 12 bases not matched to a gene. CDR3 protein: CASSLDEGLAILSGELFF. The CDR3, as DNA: TGTGCCAGCAGCTTGGATGAGGGACTAGCGATTCTGAGCGGGGAGCTGTTTTTT.

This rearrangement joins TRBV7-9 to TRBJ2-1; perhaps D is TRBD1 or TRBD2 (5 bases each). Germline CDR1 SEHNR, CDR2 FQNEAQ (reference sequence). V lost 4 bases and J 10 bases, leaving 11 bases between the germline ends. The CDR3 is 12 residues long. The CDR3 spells CASSSGPPEQFF. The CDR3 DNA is TGTGCCAGCAGCTCGGGACCTCCGGAGCAGTTCTTC.

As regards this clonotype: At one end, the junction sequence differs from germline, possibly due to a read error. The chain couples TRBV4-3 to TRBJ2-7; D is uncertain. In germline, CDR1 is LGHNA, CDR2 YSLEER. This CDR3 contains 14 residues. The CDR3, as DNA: TGCGCCAGCAGCAAAGACCGCCTGAGCTACGAGCAGTACTTC. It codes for CASSKDRLSYEQYF.

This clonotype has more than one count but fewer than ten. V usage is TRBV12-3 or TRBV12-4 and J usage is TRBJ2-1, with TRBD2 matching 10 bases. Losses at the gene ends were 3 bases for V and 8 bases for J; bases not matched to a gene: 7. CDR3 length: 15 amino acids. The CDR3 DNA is TGTGCCAGCAGTTTCGGAGCGGGAGGGCTCGATGAGCAGTTCTTC. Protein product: CASSFGAGGLDEQFF.

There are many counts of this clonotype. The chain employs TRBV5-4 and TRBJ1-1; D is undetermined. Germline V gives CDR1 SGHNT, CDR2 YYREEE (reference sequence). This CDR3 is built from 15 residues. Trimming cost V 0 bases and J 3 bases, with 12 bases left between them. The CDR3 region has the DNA TGTGCCAGCAGCTTGGTGGGTGCGAGCGACACTGAAGCTTTCTTT. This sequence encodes CASSLVGASDTEAFF. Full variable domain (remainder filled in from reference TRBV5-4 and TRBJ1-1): ETGVTQSPTHLIKTRGQQVTLRCSSQSGHNTVSWYQQALGQGPQFIFQYYREEENGRGNFPPRFSGLQFPNYSSELNVNALELDDSALYLCASSLVGASDTEAFFGQGTRLTVV.

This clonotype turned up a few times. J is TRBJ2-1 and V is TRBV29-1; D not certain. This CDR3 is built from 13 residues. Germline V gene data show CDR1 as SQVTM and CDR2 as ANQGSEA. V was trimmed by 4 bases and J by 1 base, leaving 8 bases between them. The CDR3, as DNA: TGCAGCGTTGCAGCGTATTCCTACAATGAGCAGTTCTTC. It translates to CSVAAYSYNEQFF.

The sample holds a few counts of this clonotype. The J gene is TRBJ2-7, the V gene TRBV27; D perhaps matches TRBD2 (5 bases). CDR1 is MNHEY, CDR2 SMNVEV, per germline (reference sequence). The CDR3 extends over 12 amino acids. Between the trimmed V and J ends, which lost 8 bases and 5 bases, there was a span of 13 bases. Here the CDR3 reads CASGYLGDEQYF. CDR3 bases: TGTGCCAGCGGCTACCTCGGGGACGAGCAGTACTTC.